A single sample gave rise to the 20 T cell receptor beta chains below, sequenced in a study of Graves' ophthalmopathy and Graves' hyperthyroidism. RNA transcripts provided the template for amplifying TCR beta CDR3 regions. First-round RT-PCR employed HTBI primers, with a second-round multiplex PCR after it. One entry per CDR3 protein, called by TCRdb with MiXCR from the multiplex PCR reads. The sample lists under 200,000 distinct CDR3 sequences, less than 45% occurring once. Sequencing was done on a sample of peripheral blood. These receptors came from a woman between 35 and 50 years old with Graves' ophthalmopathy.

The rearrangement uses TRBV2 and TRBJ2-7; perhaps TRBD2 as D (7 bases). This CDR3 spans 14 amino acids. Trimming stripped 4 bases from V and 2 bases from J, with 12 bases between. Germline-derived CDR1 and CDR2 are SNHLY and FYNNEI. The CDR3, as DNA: TGTGCCAGCAGTGCGGCGGGGGCCGCCTACGAGCAGTACTTC. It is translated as CASSAAGAAYEQYF.

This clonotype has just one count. Here the CDR3 DNA reads TGTGCCAGCAGTTACCTGAGGGGCGGCACCGGGGAGCTGTTTTTT. It codes for CASSYLRGGTGELFF. The J gene is TRBJ2-2, the V gene TRBV6-2 or TRBV6-3, with D possibly called TRBD1 or TRBD2 (5 bases each). This CDR3 region has 15 residues. Per the germline V gene, CDR1 is MNHEY and CDR2 is SVGEGT. The V end was cut by 2 bases, the J end by 4 bases, with 11 bases between.

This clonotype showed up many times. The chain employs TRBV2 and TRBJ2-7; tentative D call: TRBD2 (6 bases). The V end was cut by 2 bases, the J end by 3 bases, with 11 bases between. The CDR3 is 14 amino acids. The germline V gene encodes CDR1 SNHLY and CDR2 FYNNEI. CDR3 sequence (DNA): TGTGCCAGCAGTGAAAGTCTGGGAGGCTACGAGCAGTACTTC. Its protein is CASSESLGGYEQYF.

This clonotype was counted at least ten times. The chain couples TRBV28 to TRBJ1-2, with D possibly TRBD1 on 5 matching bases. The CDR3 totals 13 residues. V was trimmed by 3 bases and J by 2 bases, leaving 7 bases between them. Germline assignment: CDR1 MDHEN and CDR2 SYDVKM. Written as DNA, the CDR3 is TGTGCCAGCAGTTTCAACAGGAACTATGGCTACACCTTC. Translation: CASSFNRNYGYTF.

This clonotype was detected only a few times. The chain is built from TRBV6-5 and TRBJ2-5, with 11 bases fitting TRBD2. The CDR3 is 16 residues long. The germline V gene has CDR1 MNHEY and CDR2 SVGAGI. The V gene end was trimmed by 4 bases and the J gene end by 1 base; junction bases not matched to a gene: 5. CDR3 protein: CASSLSGTSGQETQYF. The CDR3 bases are TGTGCCAGCAGTTTGTCCGGGACTAGCGGCCAAGAGACCCAGTACTTC.

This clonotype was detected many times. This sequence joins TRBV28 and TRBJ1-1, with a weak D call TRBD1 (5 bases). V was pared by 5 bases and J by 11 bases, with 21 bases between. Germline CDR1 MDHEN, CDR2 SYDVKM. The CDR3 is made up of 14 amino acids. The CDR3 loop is CASSGGFGPVWAFF. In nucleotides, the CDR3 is TGTGCCAGCAGTGGGGGATTCGGACCGGTTTGGGCTTTCTTT.

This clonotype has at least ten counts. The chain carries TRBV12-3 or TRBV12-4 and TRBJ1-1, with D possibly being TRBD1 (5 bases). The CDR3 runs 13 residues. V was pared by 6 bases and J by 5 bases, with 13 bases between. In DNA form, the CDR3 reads TGTGCCAGCAGCCAATCACAGGTGACTGAAGCTTTCTTT. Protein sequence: CASSQSQVTEAFF.

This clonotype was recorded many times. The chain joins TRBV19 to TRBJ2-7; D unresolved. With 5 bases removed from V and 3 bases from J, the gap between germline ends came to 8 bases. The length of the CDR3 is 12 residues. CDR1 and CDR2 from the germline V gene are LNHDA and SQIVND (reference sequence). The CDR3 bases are TGTGCCAGTAGTGTGGGCGACTACGAGCAGTACTTC. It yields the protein CASSVGDYEQYF.

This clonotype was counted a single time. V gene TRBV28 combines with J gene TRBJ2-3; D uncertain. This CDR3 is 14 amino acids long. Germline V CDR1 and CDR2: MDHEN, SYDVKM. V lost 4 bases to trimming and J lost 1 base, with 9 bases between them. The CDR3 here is CASSYPQGTDTQYF. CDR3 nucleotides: TGTGCCAGCAGTTACCCCCAAGGCACAGATACGCAGTATTTT.

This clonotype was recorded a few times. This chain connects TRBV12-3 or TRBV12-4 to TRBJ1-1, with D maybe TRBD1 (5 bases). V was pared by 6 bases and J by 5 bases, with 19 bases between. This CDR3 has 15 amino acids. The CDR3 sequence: CASSPLSPTDTEAFF. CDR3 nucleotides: TGTGCCAGCAGCCCTCTATCCCCGACAGATACTGAAGCTTTCTTT.

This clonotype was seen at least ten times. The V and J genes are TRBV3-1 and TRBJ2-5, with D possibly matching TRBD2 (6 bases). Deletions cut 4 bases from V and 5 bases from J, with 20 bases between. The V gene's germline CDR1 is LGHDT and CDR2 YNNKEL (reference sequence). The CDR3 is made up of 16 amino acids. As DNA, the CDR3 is TGTGCCAGCAGCCGATCAACTGGGCGGGAAGACGAGACCCAGTACTTC. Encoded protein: CASSRSTGREDETQYF.

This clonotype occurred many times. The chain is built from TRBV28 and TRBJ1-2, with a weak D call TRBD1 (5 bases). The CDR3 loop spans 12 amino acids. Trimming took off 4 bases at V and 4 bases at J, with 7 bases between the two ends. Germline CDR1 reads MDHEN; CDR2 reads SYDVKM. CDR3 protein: CASSSGGYGYTF. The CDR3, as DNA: TGTGCCAGCAGTTCGGGGGGCTATGGCTACACCTTC.

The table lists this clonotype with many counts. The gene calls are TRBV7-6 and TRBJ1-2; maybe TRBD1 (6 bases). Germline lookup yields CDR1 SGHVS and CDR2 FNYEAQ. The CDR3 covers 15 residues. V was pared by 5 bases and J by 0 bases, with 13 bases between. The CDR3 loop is CASSRIGGANYGYTF. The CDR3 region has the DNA TGTGCCAGCAGCCGGATAGGGGGGGCTAACTATGGCTACACCTTC.

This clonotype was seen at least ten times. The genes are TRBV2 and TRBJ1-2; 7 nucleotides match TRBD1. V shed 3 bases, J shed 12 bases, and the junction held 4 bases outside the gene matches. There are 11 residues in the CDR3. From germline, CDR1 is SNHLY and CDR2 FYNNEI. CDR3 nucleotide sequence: TGTGCCAGCAGTGAGTCTGGGACAGACACCTTC. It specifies CASSESGTDTF.

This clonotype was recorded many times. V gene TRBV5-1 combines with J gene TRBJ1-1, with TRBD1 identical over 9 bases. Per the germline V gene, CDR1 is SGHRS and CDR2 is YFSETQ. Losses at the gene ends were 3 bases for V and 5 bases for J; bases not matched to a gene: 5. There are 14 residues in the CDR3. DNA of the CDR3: TGCGCCAGCAGCTCGGACAGGGGCCGGACTGAAGCTTTCTTT. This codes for CASSSDRGRTEAFF.

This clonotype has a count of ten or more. This chain's CDR3 is CATSRDLLGGLNTEAFF. The CDR3 DNA reads as TGTGCCACCAGCAGAGATCTTCTTGGGGGCCTGAACACTGAAGCTTTCTTT. The chain carries TRBV15 and TRBJ1-1; D is perhaps TRBD1 (6 bases). The V and J ends lost 0 bases and 0 bases respectively, with 14 bases between them. This CDR3 has 17 residues. Germline lookup yields CDR1 LNHNV and CDR2 YYDKDF (reference sequence).

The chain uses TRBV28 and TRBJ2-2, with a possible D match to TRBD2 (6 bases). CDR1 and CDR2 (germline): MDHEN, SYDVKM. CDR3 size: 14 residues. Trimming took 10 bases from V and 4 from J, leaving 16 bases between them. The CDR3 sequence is CATAEGGSTGELFF. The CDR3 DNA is TGTGCCACAGCCGAGGGAGGTAGCACCGGGGAGCTGTTTTTT.

The CDR3 bases are TGTGCCACCAGCAGAGTCGGCGGATACCAAGAGACCCAGTACTTC. This translates into CATSRVGGYQETQYF. The rearrangement uses TRBV15 and TRBJ2-5; D not resolved. The CDR3 sequence is 15 residues long. Per the germline V gene, CDR1 is LNHNV and CDR2 is YYDKDF (reference sequence). V was trimmed by 1 base and J by 0 bases, leaving 9 bases between them.

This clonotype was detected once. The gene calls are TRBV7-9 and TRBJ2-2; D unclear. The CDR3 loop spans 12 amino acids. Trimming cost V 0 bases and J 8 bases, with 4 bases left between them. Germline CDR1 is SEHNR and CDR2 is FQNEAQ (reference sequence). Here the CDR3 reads CASSLAGGELFF. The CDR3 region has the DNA TGTGCCAGCAGCTTAGCAGGGGGGGAGCTGTTTTTT.

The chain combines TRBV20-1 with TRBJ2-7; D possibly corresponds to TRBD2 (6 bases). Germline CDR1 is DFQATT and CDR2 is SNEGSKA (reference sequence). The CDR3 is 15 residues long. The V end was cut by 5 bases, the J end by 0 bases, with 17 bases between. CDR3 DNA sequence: TGCAGTGCTCCGCTTGGGGGGTACAGCTCCTACGAGCAGTACTTC. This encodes CSAPLGGYSSYEQYF.